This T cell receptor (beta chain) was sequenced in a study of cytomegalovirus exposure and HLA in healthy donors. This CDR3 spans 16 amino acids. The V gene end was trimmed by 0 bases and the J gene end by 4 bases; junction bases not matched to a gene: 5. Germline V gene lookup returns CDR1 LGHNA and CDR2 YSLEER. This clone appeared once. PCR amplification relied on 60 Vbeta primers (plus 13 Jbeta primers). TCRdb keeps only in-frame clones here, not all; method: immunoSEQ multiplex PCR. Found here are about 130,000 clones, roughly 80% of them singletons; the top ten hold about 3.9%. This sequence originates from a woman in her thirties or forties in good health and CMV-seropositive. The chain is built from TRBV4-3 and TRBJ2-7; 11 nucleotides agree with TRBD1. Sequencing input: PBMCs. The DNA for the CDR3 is TGCGCCAGCAGCCAAGAAGGGGACAGGGGGAGGTACGAGCAGTACTTC. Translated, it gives CASSQEGDRGRYEQYF.